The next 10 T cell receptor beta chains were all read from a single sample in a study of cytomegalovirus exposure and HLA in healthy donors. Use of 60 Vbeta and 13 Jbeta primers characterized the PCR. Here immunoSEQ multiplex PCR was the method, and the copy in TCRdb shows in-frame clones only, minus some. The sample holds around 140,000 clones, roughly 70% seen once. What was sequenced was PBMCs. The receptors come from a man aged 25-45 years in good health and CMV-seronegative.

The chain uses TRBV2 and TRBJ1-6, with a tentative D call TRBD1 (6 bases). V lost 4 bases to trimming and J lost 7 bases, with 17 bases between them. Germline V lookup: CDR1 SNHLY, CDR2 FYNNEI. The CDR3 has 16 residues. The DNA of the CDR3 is TGTGCCAGCAGTGGGACCGCCGGGACACGAAATTCACCCCTCCACTTT. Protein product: CASSGTAGTRNSPLHF. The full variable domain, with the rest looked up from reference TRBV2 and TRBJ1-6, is EPEVTQTPSHQVTQMGQEVILRCVPISNHLYFYWYRQILGQKVEFLVSFYNNEISEKSEIFDDQFSVERPDGSNFTLKIRSTKLEDSAMYFCASSGTAGTRNSPLHFGNGTRLTVT.

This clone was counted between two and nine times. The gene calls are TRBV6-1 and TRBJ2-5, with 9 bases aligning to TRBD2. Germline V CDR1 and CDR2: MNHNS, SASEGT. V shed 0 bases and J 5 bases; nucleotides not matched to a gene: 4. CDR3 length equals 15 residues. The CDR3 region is CASSEAAGGGETQYF. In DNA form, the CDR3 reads TGTGCCAGCAGTGAAGCAGCGGGGGGAGGGGAGACCCAGTACTTC.

The CDR3 nucleotides read TGTGCCAGCAGCTTCAACTGGGACAGCACCTACAATGAGCAGTTCTTC. It is translated as CASSFNWDSTYNEQFF. The chain links TRBV5-5 to TRBJ2-1; 7 bases match TRBD1. CDR1 is SGHKS and CDR2 is YYEKEE in the germline V gene (reference sequence). This CDR3 spans 16 amino acids. V shed 2 bases and J 2 bases; nucleotides not matched to a gene: 7.

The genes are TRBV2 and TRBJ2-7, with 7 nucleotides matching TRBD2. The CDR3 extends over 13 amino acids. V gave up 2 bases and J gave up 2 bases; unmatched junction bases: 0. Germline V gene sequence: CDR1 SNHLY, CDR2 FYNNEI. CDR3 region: CASSESGTYEQYF. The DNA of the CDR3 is TGTGCCAGCAGTGAAAGCGGGACCTACGAGCAGTACTTC.

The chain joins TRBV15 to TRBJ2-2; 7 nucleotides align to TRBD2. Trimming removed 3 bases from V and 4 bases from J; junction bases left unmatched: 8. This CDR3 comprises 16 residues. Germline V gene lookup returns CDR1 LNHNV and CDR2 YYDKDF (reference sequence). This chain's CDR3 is CATSSGAGVSTGELFF. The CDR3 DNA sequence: TGTGCCACCAGCAGTGGGGCGGGAGTGAGCACCGGGGAGCTGTTTTTT.

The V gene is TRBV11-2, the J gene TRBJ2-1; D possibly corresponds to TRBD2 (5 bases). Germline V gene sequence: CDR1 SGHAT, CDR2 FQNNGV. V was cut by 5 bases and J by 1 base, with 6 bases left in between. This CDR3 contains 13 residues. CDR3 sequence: CASSRGSYNEQFF. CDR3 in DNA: TGTGCCAGCAGCCGCGGGTCCTACAATGAGCAGTTCTTC. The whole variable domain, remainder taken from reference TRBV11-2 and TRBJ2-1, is EAGVAQSPRYKIIEKRQSVAFWCNPISGHATLYWYQQILGQGPKLLIQFQNNGVVDDSQLPKDRFSAERLKGVDSTLKIQPAKLEDSAVYLCASSRGSYNEQFFGPGTRLTVL.

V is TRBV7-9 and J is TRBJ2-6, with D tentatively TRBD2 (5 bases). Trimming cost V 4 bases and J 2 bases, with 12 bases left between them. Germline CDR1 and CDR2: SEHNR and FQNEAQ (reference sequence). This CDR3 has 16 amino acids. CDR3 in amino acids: CASSSTRGAGANVLTF. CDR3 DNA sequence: TGTGCCAGCAGCTCAACTAGAGGAGCTGGGGCCAACGTCCTGACTTTC.

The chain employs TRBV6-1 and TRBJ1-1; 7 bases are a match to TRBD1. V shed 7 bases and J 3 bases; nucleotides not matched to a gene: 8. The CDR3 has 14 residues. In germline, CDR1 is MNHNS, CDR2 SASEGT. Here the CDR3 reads CASTDRFRHTEAFF. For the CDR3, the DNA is TGTGCCAGCACGGACAGGTTCCGACACACTGAAGCTTTCTTT.

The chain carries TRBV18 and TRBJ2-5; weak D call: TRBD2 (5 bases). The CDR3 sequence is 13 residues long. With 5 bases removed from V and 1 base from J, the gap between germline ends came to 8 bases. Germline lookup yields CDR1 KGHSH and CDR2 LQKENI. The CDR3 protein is CASSTGSQETQYF. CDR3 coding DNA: TGTGCCAGCTCAACGGGGTCCCAAGAGACCCAGTACTTC.

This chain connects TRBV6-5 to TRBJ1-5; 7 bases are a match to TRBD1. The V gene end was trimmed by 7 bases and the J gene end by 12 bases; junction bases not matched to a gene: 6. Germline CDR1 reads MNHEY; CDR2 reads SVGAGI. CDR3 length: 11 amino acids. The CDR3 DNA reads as TGTGCCAGCACTAATGGACAGGTCCAGCATTTT. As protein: CASTNGQVQHF.